This T cell receptor beta chain was sequenced in a study of blood T cell repertoires in COVID-19. Study-level information: Some COVID-19 samples were acute and others convalescent; all came from the United States, Italy and Spain.

The CDR3 totals 15 residues. V dropped 1 base and J dropped 5 bases, with 9 bases sitting between them. Germline V gene data show CDR1 as SEHNR and CDR2 as FQNEAQ (reference sequence). In the original analysis: Estimated nucleated cell counts came from reference gene primer amplification. Only in-frame clones appear in the TCRdb table, and some are missing; sequencing was by immunoSEQ multiplex PCR. V, J and clone size are taken as reported in that table, and D and trimming were inferred from the DNA itself. The sample contains 200,000 to 300,000 clones, roughly 82% of which appear only once. This sequence was found in a man aged 35-49 years who had recovered from COVID-19. The material sequenced was peripheral blood. The chain links TRBV7-9 to TRBJ1-6; no clear D. The CDR3, as DNA: TGTGCCAGCAGCTTAGTCCTAGGAAATAATTCACCCCTCCACTTT. It yields the protein CASSLVLGNNSPLHF.